Listed below are T cell receptor beta chains from one sample, sequenced in a study of cytomegalovirus exposure and HLA in healthy donors. Sequencing was performed with immunoSEQ multiplex PCR; in TCRdb, only in-frame clones are kept and a portion is missing. The data hold 50,000 to 55,000 clones, with approximately 52% observed a single time. Source material: PBMCs. The receptors were gathered from a human donor in good health. Each CDR3 is given with its conserved first and last residue. The D gene is left open where the match is weak. The listing skips clone size in some rows; elsewhere it reads once, few, many or a size class.

d_call j_call v_call clone_size cdr3_aa cdr3_nt
NA TRBJ2-5 TRBV9 NA CASSVSRVGLETQYF TGTGCCAGCAGCGTAAGCAGGGTGGGGTTGGAGACCCAGTACTTC
NA TRBJ1-5 TRBV9 few CASSDPLFQYNQPQHF TGTGCCAGCAGCGATCCCCTCTTTCAGTACAATCAGCCCCAGCATTTT
NA TRBJ1-1 TRBV6-5 NA CASRLTGNTEAFF TGTGCCAGCAGATTGACAGGGAACACTGAAGCTTTCTTT
NA TRBJ2-2 TRBV11-2 NA CASSLDERDTGELFF TGTGCCAGCAGCTTAGATGAGCGGGACACCGGGGAGCTGTTTTTT
NA TRBJ1-1 TRBV7-2 NA CASSSYPREDTEAFF TGTGCCAGCAGCTCCTATCCCAGGGAGGACACTGAAGCTTTCTTT
TRBD1 TRBJ1-2 TRBV2 NA CASSYLPAPGQGIGYTF TGTGCCAGCAGTTACCTTCCTGCACCGGGACAGGGTATTGGCTACACCTTC
NA TRBJ2-7 TRBV2 NA CASRSRSSSYEQYF TGTGCCAGCAGATCTCGTTCGAGCTCCTACGAGCAGTACTTC
NA TRBJ2-7 TRBV20-1 NA CSARHTGEQYF TGCAGTGCTAGACATACCGGGGAGCAGTACTTC
TRBD1 TRBJ1-1 TRBV10-1 NA CASSSGTGGNTEAFF TGCGCCAGCAGTTCCGGGACAGGGGGGAACACTGAAGCTTTCTTT
NA TRBJ1-4 TRBV4-3 few CASSQAEGASTNEKLFF TGCGCCAGCAGCCAAGCGGAGGGAGCCTCAACTAATGAAAAACTGTTTTTT
NA TRBJ2-2 TRBV27 NA CASSLGQNTGELFF TGTGCCAGCAGTTTAGGGCAGAACACCGGGGAGCTGTTTTTT
NA TRBJ1-6 TRBV30 NA CAWSDKGNNSPLHF TGTGCCTGGAGTGATAAGGGGAATAATTCACCCCTCCACTTT
NA TRBJ1-2 TRBV5-6 NA CASSLVSGRAAGRNGYTF TGTGCCAGCAGCTTGGTCTCCGGCAGGGCGGCAGGACGGAATGGCTACACCTTC
TRBD1 TRBJ2-7 TRBV2 few CASSEPPGQGSHEQYF TGTGCCAGCAGTGAACCTCCGGGACAGGGTTCCCACGAGCAGTACTTC
TRBD2 TRBJ2-5 TRBV5-1 NA CASSLAGSGGASETQYF TGCGCCAGCAGCTTGGCCGGTAGCGGGGGGGCATCAGAGACCCAGTACTTC
TRBD1 TRBJ1-2 TRBV5-6 NA CASSEYRGLSTNYGYTF TGTGCCAGCAGCGAATACAGGGGCCTTTCTACTAACTATGGCTACACCTTC
NA TRBJ1-6 TRBV2 NA CASMGQGSYNSPLHF TGTGCCAGCATGGGGCAAGGCTCCTATAATTCACCCCTCCACTTT
TRBD2 TRBJ2-1 TRBV5-4 NA CASSSGLAVDEQFF TGTGCCAGCAGCTCGGGACTAGCGGTAGATGAGCAGTTCTTC
NA TRBJ1-2 TRBV6-6 few CASSSPPGGTF TGTGCCAGCAGTAGCCCACCGGGAGGCACCTTC
TRBD1 TRBJ2-7 TRBV5-1 NA CASSLWDRGLDEQYF TGCGCCAGCAGCTTATGGGACAGGGGGCTCGACGAGCAGTACTTC
NA TRBJ1-1 TRBV7-3 NA CASSQGQLMNTEAFF TGTGCCAGCAGCCAAGGACAGCTCATGAACACTGAAGCTTTCTTT
TRBD2 TRBJ2-1 TRBV4-1 few CASRPSLAANEQFF TGCGCCAGCAGGCCAAGCCTAGCGGCAAATGAGCAGTTCTTC
TRBD1 TRBJ2-3 TRBV27 NA CASSFLRTGSTDTQYF TGTGCCAGCAGTTTCCTTCGGACAGGGAGCACAGATACGCAGTATTTT
NA TRBJ2-7 TRBV7-9 NA CASSGDIFDEQYF TGTGCCAGCAGCGGGGACATTTTCGACGAGCAGTACTTC
NA TRBJ1-2 TRBV30 NA CAWSVRGIIHYGYPF TGTGCCTGGAGTGTCAGGGGAATTATTCACTATGGCTACCCCTTC
TRBD1 TRBJ2-2 TRBV5-1 NA CASSADRANTGELFF TGCGCCAGCAGCGCAGACAGGGCGAACACCGGGGAGCTGTTTTTT
NA TRBJ1-4 TRBV4-2 few CASSQDLQGNEKLFF TGTGCCAGCAGCCAAGATCTCCAGGGGAATGAAAAACTGTTTTTT
NA TRBJ1-2 TRBV6-1 NA CASRQRQGYGYTF TGTGCCAGCAGGCAGCGTCAGGGCTATGGCTACACCTTC
NA TRBJ2-7 TRBV5-1 NA CASSLVVQPYEQYF TGCGCCAGCAGCTTGGTCGTACAGCCCTACGAGCAGTACTTC
TRBD1 TRBJ2-1 TRBV5-4 NA CASSLSRGLGFF TGTGCCAGCAGCTTGTCGAGGGGGCTTGGGTTCTTC
NA TRBJ1-6 TRBV9 NA CASSSRTVSYNSPLHF TGTGCCAGCAGCTCTCGGACAGTTTCCTATAATTCACCCCTCCACTTT
NA TRBJ2-2 TRBV9 few CASSVQGLRGIRTGELFF TGTGCCAGCAGCGTCCAGGGCCTCAGGGGTATTAGGACCGGGGAGCTGTTTTTT
TRBD2 TRBJ2-1 TRBV19 NA CASSIRGTSGGTSYNEQFF TGTGCCAGTAGTATACGAGGGACTAGCGGGGGAACCTCCTACAATGAGCAGTTCTTC
NA TRBJ1-2 TRBV6-5 once CACAEGSYGYTF TGTGCCTGCGCGGAGGGCTCCTATGGCTACACCTTC
NA TRBJ2-2 TRBV18 NA CASSPMSRGSVTGELFF TGTGCCAGCTCACCAATGTCTAGGGGCTCTGTCACCGGGGAGCTGTTTTTT
TRBD2 TRBJ2-3 TRBV7-3 NA CASSSLAGGEDTQYF TGTGCCAGCAGCTCCCTCGCGGGAGGTGAAGATACGCAGTATTTT
NA TRBJ1-1 TRBV30 NA CAWGRGGNTEAFF TGTGCCTGGGGGCGGGGGGGAAATACTGAAGCTTTCTTT
TRBD1 TRBJ2-5 TRBV7-7 NA CASSLDRGREQYF TGTGCTAGCAGCTTAGACAGGGGGCGTGAGCAGTACTTC
NA TRBJ2-1 TRBV6-5 NA CASSYRGVGSYNEQFF TGTGCCAGCAGTTACCGCGGGGTAGGGTCCTACAATGAGCAGTTCTTC
TRBD1 TRBJ1-6 TRBV19 few CASKRQGVNSPLHF TGTGCCAGTAAAAGACAGGGTGTTAATTCACCCCTCCACTTT
NA TRBJ2-3 TRBV4-1 NA CASSQEGSSTDTQYF TGCGCCAGCAGCCAGGAGGGCTCTAGCACAGATACGCAGTATTTT
NA TRBJ1-2 TRBV19 NA CASTPVPNLGGYGYTF TGTGCCAGTACCCCGGTCCCCAATTTAGGAGGGTATGGCTACACCTTC
NA TRBJ1-5 TRBV21-1 NA CASSSPRWGRDQPQHF TGTGCCAGCAGCTCCCCGAGATGGGGGCGCGATCAGCCCCAGCATTTT
TRBD1 TRBJ2-7 TRBV6-5 NA CASSYRGGQLDEQYF TGTGCCAGCAGTTACCGAGGGGGCCAGCTTGACGAGCAGTACTTC
TRBD1 TRBJ1-6 TRBV18 once CASSPNQGARGSPLHF TGTGCCAGCTCACCTAACCAGGGGGCGCGGGGTTCACCCCTCCACTTT
TRBD1 TRBJ2-3 TRBV30 NA CAESMGTGGRPTQYF TGTGCCGAAAGTATGGGGACAGGGGGCCGTCCTACGCAGTATTTT
NA TRBJ1-1 TRBV4-3 NA CASSHGQNTEAFF TGCGCCAGCAGCCACGGACAGAACACTGAAGCTTTCTTT
NA TRBJ1-1 TRBV19 few CASSLLNRVNTEAFF TGTGCCAGTAGTCTTCTAAACAGGGTTAACACTGAAGCTTTCTTT
TRBD1 TRBJ1-1 TRBV2 few CASSWTGSDTEAFF TGTGCCAGCAGTTGGACAGGGAGTGACACTGAAGCTTTCTTT
TRBD2 TRBJ2-7 TRBV7-9 few CASSLGFSGGPDYEQYF TGTGCCAGCAGCTTAGGGTTCAGCGGGGGGCCCGACTACGAGCAGTACTTC
NA TRBJ1-4 TRBV7-2 once CASSLAWGQGEKLFF TGTGCCAGCAGCTTAGCCTGGGGGCAAGGTGAAAAACTGTTTTTT
NA TRBJ1-4 TRBV9 NA CASSLGRAATNEKLFF TGTGCCAGCAGCCTGGGCAGGGCCGCAACTAATGAAAAACTGTTTTTT
TRBD1 TRBJ2-3 TRBV5-5 few CASSQGASSTDTQYF TGTGCCAGCAGTCAGGGGGCCTCTAGCACAGATACGCAGTATTTT
NA TRBJ2-5 TRBV9 NA CASSVDGQETQYF TGTGCCAGCAGCGTAGACGGGCAAGAGACCCAGTACTTC
NA TRBJ1-1 TRBV4-2 few CASSQDRRGWTEAFF TGTGCCAGCAGCCAAGATCGTCGGGGATGGACTGAAGCTTTCTTT
NA TRBJ1-2 TRBV13 NA CASSPRAGANGYTF TGTGCCAGCAGCCCCAGGGCGGGGGCAAATGGCTACACCTTC
NA TRBJ1-2 TRBV5-1 NA CASSPGQLNYGYPF TGCGCCAGCAGCCCAGGACAGCTTAACTATGGCTACCCCTTC